Following are 27 T cell receptor beta chains from one sample sequenced in a study of OX40 agonist ivuxolimab in advanced cancers. Some clones are missing from TCRdb's copy, which holds only in-frame ones; the method was immunoSEQ multiplex PCR. Among some 68,000 clones, approximately 90% were seen once, and the ten largest hold around 0.97%. This sample comprised CD4+ or CD8+ T cells sorted from blood, obtained in a trial of the OX40 agonist ivuxolimab. The receptors originated from an adult with an advanced solid tumor such as melanoma, head and neck, liver or kidney cancer.

The chain employs TRBV28 and TRBJ1-1, with 8 bases fitting TRBD1. The germline V gene has CDR1 MDHEN and CDR2 SYDVKM. Trimming removed 6 bases from V and 5 bases from J; junction bases left unmatched: 11. This CDR3 is built from 15 residues. CDR3 sequence reads: CASSLSDRVGTEAFF. In DNA form, the CDR3 reads TGTGCCAGCAGCCTCTCGGACAGGGTCGGGACTGAAGCTTTCTTT.

V and J are TRBV29-1 and TRBJ2-2; D possibly matches TRBD1 or TRBD2 (6 bases each). V was clipped by 8 bases and J by 3 bases, with 16 bases between them. CDR1 is SQVTM, CDR2 ANQGSEA, per germline. This CDR3 comprises 14 residues. The CDR3 sequence is CSTRSGADTGELFF. The CDR3, as DNA: TGCAGCACGCGCTCGGGGGCGGACACCGGGGAGCTGTTTTTT.

The V call is TRBV6-5, the J call TRBJ1-2, with no clear D. Trimming shortened V by 2 bases and J by 4 bases, and 8 bases separated the two germline ends. Germline-derived CDR1 and CDR2 are MNHEY and SVGAGI. CDR3 length: 13 residues. The CDR3 protein is CASSYRELYGYTF. The CDR3 DNA is TGTGCCAGCAGTTACCGGGAGCTCTATGGCTACACCTTC.

The chain recombines TRBV30 with TRBJ2-3; 10 bases line up with TRBD2. Unmatched junction bases numbered 5, after V lost 5 bases and J lost 6 bases. Germline loops: CDR1 GTSNPN, CDR2 SVGIG (reference sequence). CDR3 length: 13 amino acids. CDR3 sequence reads: CAWASGGGDTQYF. The CDR3 coding sequence is TGTGCCTGGGCTAGCGGGGGAGGGGATACGCAGTATTTT.

The V call is TRBV5-4, the J call TRBJ1-2; D uncertain. CDR1 is SGHNT and CDR2 is YYREEE in the germline V gene (reference sequence). The CDR3 contains 11 residues. V was pared by 3 bases and J by 7 bases, with 7 bases between. CDR3 coding DNA: TGTGCCAGCAGCTACGGAGGTGGCTACACCTTC. This codes for CASSYGGGYTF.

This rearrangement joins TRBV4-2 to TRBJ2-1; tentatively, D is TRBD2 (6 bases). Germline V gives CDR1 LGHNA, CDR2 YNFKEQ. V shed 2 bases and J shed 1 base, with 12 bases lying between them. The length of the CDR3 is 16 residues. CDR3 region: CASSQTVRESYNEQFF. The CDR3, as DNA: TGTGCCAGCAGCCAAACGGTTCGGGAGTCCTACAATGAGCAGTTCTTC.

The V and J genes are TRBV20-1 and TRBJ2-3; D uncertain. Germline V lookup: CDR1 DFQATT, CDR2 SNEGSKA (reference sequence). The CDR3 loop spans 10 amino acids. V lost 6 bases and J lost 4, with 5 bases in between. The CDR3, as DNA: TGCAGTGCCGCGTCAGATACGCAGTATTTT. Translated: CSAASDTQYF.

This sequence joins TRBV11-3 and TRBJ2-7; no firm D call. V dropped 9 bases and J dropped 3 bases, with 12 bases sitting between them. The V gene's germline CDR1 is SGHNT and CDR2 YENEEA. This CDR3 is built from 12 residues. The CDR3: CASSQLGYEQYF. Here the CDR3 DNA reads TGTGCCAGTTCCCAGCTGGGCTACGAGCAGTACTTC. Filled out from reference TRBV11-3 and TRBJ2-7, the complete variable domain reads EAGVVQSPRYKIIEKKQPVAFWCNPISGHNTLYWYLQNLGQGPELLIRYENEEAVDDSQLPKDRFSAERLKGVDSTLKIQPAELGDSAVYLCASSQLGYEQYFGPGTRLTVT.

This clone has a single count. V is TRBV4-1 and J is TRBJ2-2; 8 bases align to TRBD1. Trimming removed 4 bases from V and 2 bases from J; junction bases left unmatched: 15. The CDR3 has 19 amino acids. Germline CDR1 is MGHRA and CDR2 is YSYEKL. The CDR3 DNA is TGCGCCAGCAGCCCCCAGGGACAGGCCATTCTCTATAACACCGGGGAGCTGTTTTTT. This encodes CASSPQGQAILYNTGELFF.

The rearrangement links TRBV27 to TRBJ2-7; 13 bases align to TRBD2. The J segment lost 4 bases and the V segment lost 3 bases, leaving 30 bases of the junction unmatched. CDR3 length: 24 amino acids. CDR1 and CDR2 (germline): MNHEY, SMNVEV (reference sequence). The CDR3 here is CASSFLDAWTSGSSAKMTPYEQYF. The CDR3, as DNA: TGTGCCAGCAGTTTTTTGGACGCGTGGACTAGCGGGAGTTCGGCCAAAATGACCCCGTACGAGCAGTACTTC.

This clone was observed once. The V and J genes are TRBV18 and TRBJ2-7; D unresolved. The CDR3 loop spans 13 amino acids. Germline CDR1 is KGHSH and CDR2 is LQKENI. The germline V and J ends were trimmed by 3 bases and 6 bases, with 12 bases remaining between them. For the CDR3, the DNA is TGTGCCAGCTCACCTGGGGTAATGGGCGAGCAGTACTTC. Translated: CASSPGVMGEQYF.

This chain connects TRBV25-1 to TRBJ2-1; 10 positions agree with TRBD1. The length of the CDR3 is 14 residues. The germline CDR1 and CDR2 sequences are MGHDK and SYGVNS. V lost 2 bases and J lost 8; bases outside the gene matches: 3. In nucleotides, the CDR3 is TGTGCCAGCAGTGAACGGACAGGGGGGTATGAGCAGTTCTTC. Translation gives CASSERTGGYEQFF.

This clone was picked up one time. The V and J genes are TRBV2 and TRBJ1-2; D ambiguous. Per the germline V gene, CDR1 is SNHLY and CDR2 is FYNNEI. Trimming took off 8 bases at V and 1 base at J, with 8 bases between the two ends. The CDR3 extends over 12 amino acids. CDR3 nucleotides: TGTGCCAGCTCCCCAGATAACTATGGCTACACCTTC. This encodes CASSPDNYGYTF. The entire variable domain, with the rest obtained from reference TRBV2 and TRBJ1-2, is as follows: EPEVTQTPSHQVTQMGQEVILRCVPISNHLYFYWYRQILGQKVEFLVSFYNNEISEKSEIFDDQFSVERPDGSNFTLKIRSTKLEDSAMYFCASSPDNYGYTFGSGTRLTVV.

The chain combines TRBV4-1 with TRBJ1-1; D gene ambiguous. The CDR3 spans 18 residues. Trimming stripped 1 base from V and 1 base from J, with 19 bases between. Germline V gene lookup returns CDR1 MGHRA and CDR2 YSYEKL. As DNA, the CDR3 is TGCGCCAGCAGCCAAGGGGAAAGGTCGACCTGGTGGAACACTGAAGCTTTCTTT. This sequence encodes CASSQGERSTWWNTEAFF.

The chain links TRBV11-1 to TRBJ2-5, with D uncertain. Trimming pared 5 bases from V and 0 bases from J, leaving 13 bases between. This CDR3 is 15 amino acids long. CDR1 and CDR2 from the germline V gene are SGHAT and FQDESV (reference sequence). CDR3 residues: CASSPEGRYQETQYF. CDR3 DNA: TGTGCCAGCAGCCCCGAAGGGCGGTACCAAGAGACCCAGTACTTC.

The chain carries TRBV6-6 and TRBJ1-3; no firm D call. The CDR3 spans 14 residues. Trimming shortened V by 3 bases and J by 0 bases, and 6 bases separated the two germline ends. In germline, CDR1 is MNHNY, CDR2 SVGAGI (reference sequence). DNA for the CDR3: TGTGCCAGCAGTTATGAACTCTCTGGAAACACCATATATTTT. Translation: CASSYELSGNTIYF.

This rearrangement joins TRBV2 to TRBJ1-6; D is unresolved. Trimming cost V 8 bases and J 2 bases, with 10 bases left between them. This CDR3 comprises 14 residues. Germline V gene lookup returns CDR1 SNHLY and CDR2 FYNNEI. CDR3 region: CASSRTAYNSPLHF. The CDR3 DNA follows: TGTGCCAGCTCGAGGACCGCCTATAATTCACCCCTCCACTTT.

This clone appeared a single time. This rearrangement joins TRBV6-6 to TRBJ2-3, with 11 bases matching TRBD2. J lost 4 bases, V lost 0 bases, and 3 bases had no gene match. The CDR3 length is 16 residues. The germline V gene has CDR1 MNHNY and CDR2 SVGAGI (reference sequence). The CDR3, as DNA: TGTGCCAGCAGTTACTCTAGCGGGAGGGAAGCAGATACGCAGTATTTT. It codes for CASSYSSGREADTQYF.

The chain links TRBV9 to TRBJ2-6; D could derive from TRBD1 or TRBD2 (5 bases each). Per the germline V gene, CDR1 is SGDLS and CDR2 is YYNGEE. V lost 3 bases to trimming and J lost 0 bases, with 13 bases between them. The CDR3 extends over 17 amino acids. CDR3 sequence reads: CASSATEGTSGANVLTF. For the CDR3, the DNA is TGTGCCAGCAGCGCGACAGAGGGCACCTCTGGGGCCAACGTCCTGACTTTC.

This rearrangement joins TRBV20-1 to TRBJ1-2; D is unresolved. The germline V gene has CDR1 DFQATT and CDR2 SNEGSKA (reference sequence). This CDR3 spans 10 amino acids. V was cut by 2 bases and J by 7 bases, with 5 bases left in between. CDR3 sequence: CSARKVGYTF. CDR3 sequence (DNA): TGCAGTGCTAGAAAAGTTGGCTACACCTTC.

J is TRBJ2-2 and V is TRBV5-4, with 13 bases matching TRBD2. The CDR3 totals 15 residues. With V trimmed by 2 bases and J by 10 bases, 5 bases remained unmatched. Germline lookup yields CDR1 SGHNT and CDR2 YYREEE (reference sequence). The CDR3: CASSFWTSGRKELFF. Here the CDR3 DNA reads TGTGCCAGCAGCTTCTGGACTAGCGGGAGAAAGGAGCTGTTTTTT.

The chain couples TRBV2 to TRBJ1-2; the D gene is possibly TRBD1 (5 bases). CDR3 length: 14 amino acids. CDR1 is SNHLY, CDR2 FYNNEI, per germline. V was trimmed by 3 bases and J by 8 bases, leaving 16 bases between them. The CDR3 sequence is CASSEGVRVFGYTF. Written as DNA, the CDR3 is TGTGCCAGCAGTGAGGGAGTCAGGGTGTTCGGCTACACCTTC.

The chain is built from TRBV19 and TRBJ1-5, with a tentative D call TRBD1 (5 bases). In germline, CDR1 is LNHDA, CDR2 SQIVND (reference sequence). This CDR3 is 15 amino acids long. The ends were cut back, 11 bases at V and 7 bases at J, with 24 bases in the middle. CDR3 nucleotides: TGTGCCGGCTCCCGAGATGGGGGAAGTAGACAGCCCCAGCATTTT. Its protein product is CAGSRDGGSRQPQHF. Full variable domain (rest looked up from reference TRBV19 and TRBJ1-5): DGGITQSPKYLFRKEGQNVTLSCEQNLNHDAMYWYRQDPGQGLRLIYYSQIVNDFQKGDIAEGYSVSREKKESFPLTVTSAQKNPTAFYLCAGSRDGGSRQPQHFGDGTRLSIL.

CDR3 coding DNA: TGTGCCAGCAGCCGGACTAGCGGAACTACGCAGTATTTT. Its protein product is CASSRTSGTTQYF. The chain links TRBV7-2 to TRBJ2-3; 10 bases match TRBD2. Germline V gene sequence: CDR1 SGHTA, CDR2 FQGNSA. V shed 5 bases and J 8 bases; nucleotides not matched to a gene: 4. CDR3 length: 13 residues. The full variable domain, in which reference TRBV7-2 and TRBJ2-3 provide the parts outside the CDR3, is GAGVSQSPSNKVTEKGKDVELRCDPISGHTALYWYRQSLGQGLEFLIYFQGNSAPDKSGLPSDRFSAERTGGSVSTLTIQRTQQEDSAVYLCASSRTSGTTQYFGPGTRLTVL.

The rearrangement joins TRBV5-1 to TRBJ1-3, with 8 bases identical to TRBD1. The germline gives CDR1 SGHRS, CDR2 YFSETQ. CDR3 length: 15 amino acids. V lost 4 bases and J lost 1; bases outside the gene matches: 4. CDR3 residues: CASSPRTGSGNTIYF. The CDR3 DNA reads TGCGCCAGCAGCCCCCGGACAGGGTCTGGAAACACCATATATTTT.

V usage is TRBV6-5 and J usage is TRBJ2-7, with TRBD1 matching 7 bases. The J segment lost 0 bases and the V segment lost 5 bases, leaving 4 bases of the junction unmatched. This CDR3 spans 14 amino acids. Germline V gene sequence: CDR1 MNHEY, CDR2 SVGAGI. The CDR3 spells CASSIRQGSYEQYF. The CDR3 bases are TGTGCCAGCAGTATTCGACAGGGCTCCTACGAGCAGTACTTC.

The chain recombines TRBV18 with TRBJ1-1; a weak D match, TRBD1 (6 bases). This CDR3 contains 14 residues. Trimming stripped 3 bases from V and 2 bases from J, with 10 bases between. Germline CDR1 is KGHSH and CDR2 is LQKENI. In DNA, the CDR3 is TGTGCCAGCTCACCCTCACAGGGAAACACTGAAGCTTTCTTT. Translation gives CASSPSQGNTEAFF.